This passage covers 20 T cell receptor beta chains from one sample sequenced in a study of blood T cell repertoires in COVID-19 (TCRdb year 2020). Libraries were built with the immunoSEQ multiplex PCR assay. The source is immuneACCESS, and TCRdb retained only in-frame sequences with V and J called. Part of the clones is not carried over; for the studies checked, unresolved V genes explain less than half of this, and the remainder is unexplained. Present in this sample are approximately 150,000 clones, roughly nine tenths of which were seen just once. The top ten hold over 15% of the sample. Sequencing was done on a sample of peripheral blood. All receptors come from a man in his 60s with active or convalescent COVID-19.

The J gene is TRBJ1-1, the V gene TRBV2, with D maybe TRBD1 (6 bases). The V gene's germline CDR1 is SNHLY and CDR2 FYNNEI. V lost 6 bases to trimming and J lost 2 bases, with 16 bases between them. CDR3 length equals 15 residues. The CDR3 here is CASRFSQGRNTEAFF. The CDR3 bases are TGTGCCAGCAGATTTTCTCAGGGGCGTAACACTGAAGCTTTCTTT.

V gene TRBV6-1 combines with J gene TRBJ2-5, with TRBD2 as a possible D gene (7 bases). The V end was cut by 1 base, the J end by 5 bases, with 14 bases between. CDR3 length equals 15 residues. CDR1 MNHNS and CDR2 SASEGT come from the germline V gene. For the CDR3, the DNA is TGTGCCAGCAGTGAAGGGGGGGGGACACTGGAGACCCAGTACTTC. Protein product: CASSEGGGTLETQYF.

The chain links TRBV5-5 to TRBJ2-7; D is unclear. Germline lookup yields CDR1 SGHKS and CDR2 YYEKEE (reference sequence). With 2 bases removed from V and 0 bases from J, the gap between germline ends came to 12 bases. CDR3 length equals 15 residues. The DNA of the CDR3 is TGTGCCAGCAGCTTAAAGTCGGGTAGCTCCTACGAGCAGTACTTC. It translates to CASSLKSGSSYEQYF.

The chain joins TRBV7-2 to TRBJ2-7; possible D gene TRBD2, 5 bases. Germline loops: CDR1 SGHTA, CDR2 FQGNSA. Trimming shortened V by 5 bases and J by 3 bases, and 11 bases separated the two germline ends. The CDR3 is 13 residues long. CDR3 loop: CASSPRTVYEQYF. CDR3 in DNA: TGTGCCAGCAGCCCGAGGACTGTCTACGAGCAGTACTTC.

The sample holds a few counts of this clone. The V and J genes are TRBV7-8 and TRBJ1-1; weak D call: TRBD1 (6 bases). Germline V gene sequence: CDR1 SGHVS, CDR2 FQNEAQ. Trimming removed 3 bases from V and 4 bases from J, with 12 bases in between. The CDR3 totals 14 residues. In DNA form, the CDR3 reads TGTGCCAGCAGCTTTTTCACAGGGCCCACTGAAGCTTTCTTT. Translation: CASSFFTGPTEAFF. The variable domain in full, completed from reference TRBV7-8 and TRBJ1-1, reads GAGVSQSPRYKVAKRGQDVALRCDPISGHVSLFWYQQALGQGPEFLTYFQNEAQLDKSGLPSDRFFAERPEGSVSTLKIQRTQQEDSAVYLCASSFFTGPTEAFFGQGTRLTVV.

In DNA form, the CDR3 reads TGCGCCACTTCGGACAGGGCTGACTATGGCTACACCTTC. This encodes CATSDRADYGYTF. This chain uses TRBV10-1 with TRBJ1-2; 8 bases match TRBD1. The germline V gene has CDR1 WNHNN and CDR2 SYGVQD (reference sequence). The CDR3 contains 13 residues. The junction had 7 bases not matched to a gene; V was cut back by 10 bases and J by 3 bases.

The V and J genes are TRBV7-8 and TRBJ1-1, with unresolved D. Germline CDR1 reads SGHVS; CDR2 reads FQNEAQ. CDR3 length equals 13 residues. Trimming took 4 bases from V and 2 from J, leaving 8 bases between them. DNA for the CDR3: TGTGCCAGCAGCTCCCAAGCTAACACTGAAGCTTTCTTT. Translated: CASSSQANTEAFF.

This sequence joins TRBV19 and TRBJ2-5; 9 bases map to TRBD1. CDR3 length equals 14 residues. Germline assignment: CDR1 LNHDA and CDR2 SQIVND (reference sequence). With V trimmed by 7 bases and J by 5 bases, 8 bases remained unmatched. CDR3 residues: CASTSGTGRETQYF. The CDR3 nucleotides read TGTGCCAGTACGTCCGGGACAGGGAGGGAGACCCAGTACTTC. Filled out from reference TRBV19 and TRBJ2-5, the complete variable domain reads DGGITQSPKYLFRKEGQNVTLSCEQNLNHDAMYWYRQDPGQGLRLIYYSQIVNDFQKGDIAEGYSVSREKKESFPLTVTSAQKNPTAFYLCASTSGTGRETQYFGPGTRLLVL.

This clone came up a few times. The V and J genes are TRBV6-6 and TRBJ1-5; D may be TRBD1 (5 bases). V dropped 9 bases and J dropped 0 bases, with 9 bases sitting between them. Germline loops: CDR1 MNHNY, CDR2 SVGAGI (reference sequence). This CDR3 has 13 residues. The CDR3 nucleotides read TGTGCCAGTAGGACACTTAGCAATCAGCCCCAGCATTTT. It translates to CASRTLSNQPQHF.

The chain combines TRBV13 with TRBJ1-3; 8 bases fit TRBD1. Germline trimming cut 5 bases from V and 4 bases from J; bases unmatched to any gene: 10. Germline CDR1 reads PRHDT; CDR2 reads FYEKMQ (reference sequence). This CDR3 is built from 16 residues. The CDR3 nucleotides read TGTGCCAGCAGCCGTGACAGGGGCGAGGGAGGAAACACCATATATTTT. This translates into CASSRDRGEGGNTIYF.

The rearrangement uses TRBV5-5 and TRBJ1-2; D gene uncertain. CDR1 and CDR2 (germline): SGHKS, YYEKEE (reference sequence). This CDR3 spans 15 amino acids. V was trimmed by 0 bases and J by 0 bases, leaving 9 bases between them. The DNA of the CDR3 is TGTGCCAGCAGCTTGGGGCAGTATACTAACTATGGCTACACCTTC. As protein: CASSLGQYTNYGYTF.

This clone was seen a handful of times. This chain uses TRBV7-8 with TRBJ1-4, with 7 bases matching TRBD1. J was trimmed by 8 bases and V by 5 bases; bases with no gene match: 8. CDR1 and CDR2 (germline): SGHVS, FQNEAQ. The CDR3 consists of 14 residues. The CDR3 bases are TGTGCCAGCAGCCATCGACAGGGTATAGAAAAACTGTTTTTT. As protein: CASSHRQGIEKLFF.

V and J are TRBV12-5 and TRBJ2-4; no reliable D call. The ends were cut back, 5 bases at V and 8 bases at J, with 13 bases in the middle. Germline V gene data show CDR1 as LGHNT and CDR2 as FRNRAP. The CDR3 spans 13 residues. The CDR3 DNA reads TGTGCTAGTGGTCTCCACCCCTATTACATTCAGTACTTC. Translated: CASGLHPYYIQYF.

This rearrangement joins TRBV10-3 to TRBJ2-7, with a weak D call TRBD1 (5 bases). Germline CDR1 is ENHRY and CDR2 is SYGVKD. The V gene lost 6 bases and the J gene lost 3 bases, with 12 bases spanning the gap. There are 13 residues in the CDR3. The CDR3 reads CAISLDRNYEQYF. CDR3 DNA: TGTGCCATCAGCTTAGACAGAAACTACGAGCAGTACTTC.

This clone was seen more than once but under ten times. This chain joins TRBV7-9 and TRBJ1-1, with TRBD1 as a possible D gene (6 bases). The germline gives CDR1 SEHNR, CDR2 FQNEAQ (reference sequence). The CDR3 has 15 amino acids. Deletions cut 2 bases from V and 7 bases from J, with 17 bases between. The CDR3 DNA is TGTGCCAGCAGCTTAACCAGGACAGAGAGATTTGAAGCTTTCTTT. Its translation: CASSLTRTERFEAFF.

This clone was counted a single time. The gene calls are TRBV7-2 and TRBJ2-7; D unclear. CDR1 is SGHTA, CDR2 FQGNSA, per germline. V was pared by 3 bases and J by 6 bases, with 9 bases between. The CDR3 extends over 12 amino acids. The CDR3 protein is CASSFFSSEQYF. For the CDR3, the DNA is TGTGCCAGCAGCTTCTTTAGCTCCGAGCAGTACTTC.

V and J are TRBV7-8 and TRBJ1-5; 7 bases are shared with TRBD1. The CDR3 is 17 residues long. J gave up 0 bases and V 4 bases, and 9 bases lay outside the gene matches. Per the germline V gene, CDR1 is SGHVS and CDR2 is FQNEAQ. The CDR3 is CASSYDRVYGSNQPQHF. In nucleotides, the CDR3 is TGTGCCAGCAGCTATGACAGGGTTTACGGTAGCAATCAGCCCCAGCATTTT.

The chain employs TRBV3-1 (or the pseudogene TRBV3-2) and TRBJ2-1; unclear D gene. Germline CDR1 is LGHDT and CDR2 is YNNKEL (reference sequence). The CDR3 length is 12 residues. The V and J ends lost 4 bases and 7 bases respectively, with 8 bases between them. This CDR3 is CASSPLGNEQFF. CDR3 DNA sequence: TGTGCCAGCAGCCCCCTCGGGAATGAGCAGTTCTTC.

The DNA for the CDR3 is TGTGCCAGCAGCGTCGGACAGGGGGGGACTAATGAAAAACTGTTTTTT. Protein sequence: CASSVGQGGTNEKLFF. V usage is TRBV5-6 and J usage is TRBJ1-4; 10 nucleotides match TRBD1. Per the germline V gene, CDR1 is SGHDT and CDR2 is YYEEEE. CDR3 length: 16 amino acids. J lost 2 bases, V lost 4 bases, and 5 bases had no gene match.

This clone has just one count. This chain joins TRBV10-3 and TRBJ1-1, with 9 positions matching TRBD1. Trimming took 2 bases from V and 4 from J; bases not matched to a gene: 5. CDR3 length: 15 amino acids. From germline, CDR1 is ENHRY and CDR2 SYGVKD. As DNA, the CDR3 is TGTGCCATCAGTGAGGGGGTGACAGGGGGCACTGAAGCTTTCTTT. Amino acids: CAISEGVTGGTEAFF.